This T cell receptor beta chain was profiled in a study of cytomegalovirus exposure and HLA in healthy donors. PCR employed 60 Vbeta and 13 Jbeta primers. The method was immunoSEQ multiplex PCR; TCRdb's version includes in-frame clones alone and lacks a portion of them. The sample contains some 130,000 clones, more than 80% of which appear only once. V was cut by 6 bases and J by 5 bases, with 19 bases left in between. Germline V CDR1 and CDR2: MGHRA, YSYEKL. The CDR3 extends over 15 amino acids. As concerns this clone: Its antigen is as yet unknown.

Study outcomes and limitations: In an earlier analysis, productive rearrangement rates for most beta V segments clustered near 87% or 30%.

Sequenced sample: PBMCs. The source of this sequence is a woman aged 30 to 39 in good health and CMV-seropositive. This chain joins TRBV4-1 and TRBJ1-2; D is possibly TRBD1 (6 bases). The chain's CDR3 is CASRATGSTSYGYTF. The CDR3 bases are TGCGCCAGCAGGGCCACAGGGTCAACTTCTTATGGCTACACCTTC.